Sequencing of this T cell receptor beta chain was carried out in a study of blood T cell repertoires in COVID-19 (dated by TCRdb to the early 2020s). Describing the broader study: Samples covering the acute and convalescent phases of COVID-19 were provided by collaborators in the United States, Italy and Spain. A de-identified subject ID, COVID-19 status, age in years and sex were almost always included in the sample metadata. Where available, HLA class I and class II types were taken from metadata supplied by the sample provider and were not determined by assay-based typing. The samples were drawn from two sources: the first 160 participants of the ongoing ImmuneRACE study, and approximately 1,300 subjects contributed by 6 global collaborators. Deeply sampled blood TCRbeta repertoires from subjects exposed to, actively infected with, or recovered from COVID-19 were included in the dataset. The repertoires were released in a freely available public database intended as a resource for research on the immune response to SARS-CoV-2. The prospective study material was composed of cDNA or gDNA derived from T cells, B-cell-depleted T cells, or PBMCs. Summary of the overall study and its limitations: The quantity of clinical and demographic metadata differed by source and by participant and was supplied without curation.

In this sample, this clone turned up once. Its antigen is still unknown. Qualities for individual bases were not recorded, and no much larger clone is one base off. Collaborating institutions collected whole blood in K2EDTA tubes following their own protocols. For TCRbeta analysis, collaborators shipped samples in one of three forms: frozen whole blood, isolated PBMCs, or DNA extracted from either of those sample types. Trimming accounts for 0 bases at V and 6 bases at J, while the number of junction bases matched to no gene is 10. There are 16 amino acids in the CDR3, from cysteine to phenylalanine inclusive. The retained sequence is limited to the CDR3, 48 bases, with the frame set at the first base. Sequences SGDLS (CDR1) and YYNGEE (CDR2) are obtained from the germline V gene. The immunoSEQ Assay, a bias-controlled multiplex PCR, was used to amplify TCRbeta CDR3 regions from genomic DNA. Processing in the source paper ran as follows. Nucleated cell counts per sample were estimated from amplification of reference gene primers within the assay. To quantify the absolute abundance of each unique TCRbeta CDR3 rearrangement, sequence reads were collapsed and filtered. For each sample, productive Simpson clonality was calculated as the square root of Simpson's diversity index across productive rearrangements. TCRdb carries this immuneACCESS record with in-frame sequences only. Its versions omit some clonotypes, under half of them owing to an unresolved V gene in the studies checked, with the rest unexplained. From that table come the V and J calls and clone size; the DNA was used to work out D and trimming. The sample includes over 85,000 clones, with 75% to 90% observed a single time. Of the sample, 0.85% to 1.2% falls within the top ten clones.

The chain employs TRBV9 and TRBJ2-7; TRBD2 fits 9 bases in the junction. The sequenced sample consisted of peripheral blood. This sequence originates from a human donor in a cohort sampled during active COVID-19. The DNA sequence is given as TGTGCCAGCAGCGTAGCGGTCGGGACTAGCATCGCCGAGCAGTACTTC. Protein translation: CASSVAVGTSIAEQYF.